The 12 T cell receptor beta chains below all came from one sample that was sequenced in a study of Ad26.COV2.S vaccination and SARS-CoV-2 variants (dated by TCRdb to the early 2020s). Receptor amplification or capture employed the immunoSEQ multiplex PCR assay. TCRdb provides this immuneACCESS table in a form limited to in-frame rearrangements. Some clones are lacking; in checked studies, under half of them reflect an unresolved V gene, and why the rest are absent is not known. Present in this sample are 380,000 or so clones, about 85% of which were seen just once. Jointly, the top ten make up 6.4% of the sample. The sample's treatment or condition label is to be understood as: roughly 19 received Ad26.COV2.S at low or high dose, single or two shots; several received placebo; per-sample allocation not given. Repertoires of vaccine and placebo recipients were sequenced from samples taken on day 63 after the first injection.

The sequencing here drew on peripheral blood, taken in a trial of Ad26.COV2.S vaccine versus placebo. The source is a person between 18 and 60 years old who received the Ad26.COV2.S COVID-19 vaccine or a placebo.

The chain has TRBV2 and TRBJ1-1; D ambiguous. Germline CDR1 reads SNHLY; CDR2 reads FYNNEI. Trimming took off 7 bases at V and 5 bases at J, with 8 bases between the two ends. This CDR3 is 11 amino acids long. The CDR3 here is CASMGFTEAFF. CDR3 bases: TGTGCCAGCATGGGATTTACTGAAGCTTTCTTT.

The table lists this clone with a count of one. V is TRBV18 and J is TRBJ1-1; perhaps TRBD1 as D (5 bases). Germline loops: CDR1 KGHSH, CDR2 LQKENI. The V end was cut by 3 bases, the J end by 5 bases, with 10 bases between. The CDR3 totals 13 residues. The CDR3 sequence is CASSPGLITEAFF. The CDR3 nucleotides read TGTGCCAGCTCACCGGGACTGATAACTGAAGCTTTCTTT.

CDR3 DNA sequence: TGTGCCAGCAGCCCTTCAGCGGGGGGCACTGGGGCCAACGTCCTGACTTTC. This gives the protein CASSPSAGGTGANVLTF. The chain employs TRBV28 and TRBJ2-6; TRBD2 matches at 9 bases. The germline V gene has CDR1 MDHEN and CDR2 SYDVKM. The CDR3 contains 17 residues. V was pared by 6 bases and J by 2 bases, with 8 bases of the junction left unmatched.

The J gene is TRBJ2-2, the V gene TRBV11-3, with D hard to call. The length of the CDR3 is 15 residues. Looked up from germline, CDR1 is SGHNT and CDR2 is YENEEA. Trimming took 1 base from V and 0 from J, leaving 6 bases between them. The CDR3 sequence: CASSLVGANTGELFF. The CDR3, as DNA: TGTGCCAGCAGCTTAGTTGGCGCGAACACCGGGGAGCTGTTTTTT.

The V gene is TRBV24-1, the J gene TRBJ2-1, with TRBD2 identical over 12 bases. This CDR3 has 17 residues. CDR1 KGHDR and CDR2 SFDVKD come from the germline V gene. V was pared by 4 bases and J by 8 bases, with 11 bases of the junction left unmatched. CDR3 in DNA: TGTGCCACCAGTGAGGGGTTGCTAGCGGGGGGGCTCGATGAGCAGTTCTTC. It yields the protein CATSEGLLAGGLDEQFF.

The sample holds one count of this clone. The CDR3 coding sequence is TGTGCCAGCAGCTCGTGGGCGGGGGGCAAGAATGAGCAGTTCTTC. It translates to CASSSWAGGKNEQFF. The chain couples TRBV7-6 to TRBJ2-1; 8 bases are a match to TRBD2. Germline V gives CDR1 SGHVS, CDR2 FNYEAQ. The CDR3 is 15 residues long. V dropped 4 bases and J dropped 7; count of bases not matched to a gene: 9.

The chain employs TRBV5-4 and TRBJ2-3, with D perhaps TRBD1 (5 bases). The V end was cut by 0 bases, the J end by 2 bases, with 7 bases between. Looked up from germline, CDR1 is SGHNT and CDR2 is YYREEE (reference sequence). CDR3 length equals 14 residues. CDR3 in DNA: TGTGCCAGCAGCTTGGGACAGCACACAGATACGCAGTATTTT. Its translation: CASSLGQHTDTQYF.

The chain couples TRBV28 to TRBJ1-2; the match to TRBD1 covers 8 bases. Germline trimming cut 3 bases from V and 7 bases from J; bases unmatched to any gene: 7. This CDR3 region has 14 residues. Germline-derived CDR1 and CDR2 are MDHEN and SYDVKM. The CDR3 DNA follows: TGTGCCAGCAGTTTCCGTGGACAGGGCATTGGCTACACCTTC. Its translation is CASSFRGQGIGYTF.

The chain couples TRBV7-6 to TRBJ2-6; D uncertain. Trimming removed 2 bases from V and 2 bases from J, with 16 bases in between. CDR3 length: 18 amino acids. Germline lookup yields CDR1 SGHVS and CDR2 FNYEAQ. The CDR3 coding sequence is TGTGCCAGCAGCTTATCAGTAGGGATTAAGGCTGGGGCCAACGTCCTGACTTTC. Its translation is CASSLSVGIKAGANVLTF.

This clone was recorded once. The V gene is TRBV29-1, the J gene TRBJ1-1; D is undetermined. V lost 4 bases and J 0 bases, leaving 12 bases between the germline ends. This CDR3 has 14 amino acids. Per the germline V gene, CDR1 is SQVTM and CDR2 is ANQGSEA. CDR3 sequence: CSVVRTVMNTEAFF. The CDR3 DNA reads TGCAGCGTTGTCCGAACAGTCATGAACACTGAAGCTTTCTTT.

This clone was detected only once. This chain connects TRBV7-8 to TRBJ1-2; D is ambiguous. Trimming left V 5 bases short and J 3 bases short, with 19 bases between. The CDR3 runs 16 residues. CDR1 and CDR2 from the germline V gene are SGHVS and FQNEAQ. The CDR3 reads CASSPGYGKVDYGYTF. The CDR3 region has the DNA TGTGCCAGCAGCCCCGGTTATGGCAAGGTGGACTATGGCTACACCTTC.

This chain uses TRBV5-4 with TRBJ1-4, with 10 bases matching TRBD1. V shed 1 base and J 4 bases; nucleotides not matched to a gene: 7. Germline V gives CDR1 SGHNT, CDR2 YYREEE (reference sequence). The CDR3 sequence is 17 residues long. CDR3 sequence reads: CASSLLGQGRRNEKLFF. The CDR3 bases are TGTGCCAGCAGCTTGTTGGGACAGGGGAGACGTAATGAAAAACTGTTTTTT. Drawing the rest from reference TRBV5-4 and TRBJ1-4, the complete variable domain is ETGVTQSPTHLIKTRGQQVTLRCSSQSGHNTVSWYQQALGQGPQFIFQYYREEENGRGNFPPRFSGLQFPNYSSELNVNALELDDSALYLCASSLLGQGRRNEKLFFGSGTQLSVL.